Here is one T cell receptor (beta chain) with its context. Assay used: immunoSEQ multiplex PCR; TCRdb lists only in-frame clones, some missing. The table shows roughly 300,000 clones, with 80% to 90% occurring only once. Seattle's enrolled individuals joined amid active infection and were then monitored longitudinally. This sample is part of a study of blood T cell repertoires in COVID-19. The V segment lost 4 bases and the J segment 4 bases; nucleotides outside the gene matches: 4. CDR3 size: 14 residues. Germline CDR1 is MNHEY and CDR2 is SVGAGI. The sample comprised peripheral blood. The receptor was isolated from a woman aged 25 to 39 with COVID-19, enrolled during active disease. The chain recombines TRBV6-5 with TRBJ1-2; 9 positions match TRBD1. The CDR3 coding sequence is TGTGCCAGCAGTTGGACAGGGGAGACCTATGGCTACACCTTC. Amino acids: CASSWTGETYGYTF.